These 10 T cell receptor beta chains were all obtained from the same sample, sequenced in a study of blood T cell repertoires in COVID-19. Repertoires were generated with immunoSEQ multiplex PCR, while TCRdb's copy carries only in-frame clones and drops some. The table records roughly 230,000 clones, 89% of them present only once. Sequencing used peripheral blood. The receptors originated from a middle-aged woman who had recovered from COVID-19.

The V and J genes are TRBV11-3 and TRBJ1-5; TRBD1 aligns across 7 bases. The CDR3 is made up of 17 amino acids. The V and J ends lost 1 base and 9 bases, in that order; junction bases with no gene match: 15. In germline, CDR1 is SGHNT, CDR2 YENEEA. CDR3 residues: CASSLVVQGPGRVPQHF. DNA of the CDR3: TGTGCCAGCAGCTTAGTAGTACAGGGGCCGGGTAGGGTGCCCCAGCATTTT.

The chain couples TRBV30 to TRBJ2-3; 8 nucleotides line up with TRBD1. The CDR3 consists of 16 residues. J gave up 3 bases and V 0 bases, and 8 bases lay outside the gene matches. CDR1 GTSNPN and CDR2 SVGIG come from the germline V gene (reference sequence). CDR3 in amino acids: CAWSVTLGTGTDTQYF. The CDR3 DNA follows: TGTGCCTGGAGTGTTACCCTGGGGACAGGTACAGATACGCAGTATTTT.

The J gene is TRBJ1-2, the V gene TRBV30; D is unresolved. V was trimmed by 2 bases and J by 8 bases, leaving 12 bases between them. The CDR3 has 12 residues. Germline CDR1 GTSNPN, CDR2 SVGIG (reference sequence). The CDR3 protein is CAWSREGRGYTF. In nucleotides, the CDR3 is TGTGCCTGGAGTCGAGAGGGTCGGGGCTACACCTTC.

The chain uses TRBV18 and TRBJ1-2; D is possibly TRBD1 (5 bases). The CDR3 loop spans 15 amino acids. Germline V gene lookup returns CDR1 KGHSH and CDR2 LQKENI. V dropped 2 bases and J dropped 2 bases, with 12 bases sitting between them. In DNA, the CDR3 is TGTGCCAGCTCACCATCCCCAGGGAAAAACTATGGCTACACCTTC. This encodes CASSPSPGKNYGYTF.

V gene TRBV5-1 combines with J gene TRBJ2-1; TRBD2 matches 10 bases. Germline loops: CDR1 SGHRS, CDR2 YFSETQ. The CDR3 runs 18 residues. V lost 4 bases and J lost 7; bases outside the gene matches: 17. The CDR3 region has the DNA TGCGCCAGCAGCGTGAAGGTAGCGGGGGGTCCCCTGGGTAATGAGCAGTTCTTC. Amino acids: CASSVKVAGGPLGNEQFF.

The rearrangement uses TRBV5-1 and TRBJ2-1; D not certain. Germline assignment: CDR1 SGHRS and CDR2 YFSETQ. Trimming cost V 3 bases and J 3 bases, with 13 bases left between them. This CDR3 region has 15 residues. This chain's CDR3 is CASSSTNNNYNEQFF. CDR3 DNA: TGCGCCAGCAGCTCCACTAACAACAACTACAATGAGCAGTTCTTC.

The CDR3 coding sequence is TGTGCCAGCAGCTCTGACGGGGATAACAGTGGCTCCTACAATGAGCAGTTCTTC. Its translation is CASSSDGDNSGSYNEQFF. The genes are TRBV13 and TRBJ2-1; a possible D gene is TRBD2 (5 bases). This CDR3 is 18 amino acids long. V was shortened by 4 bases and J by 0 bases, with 19 bases between the two germline ends. Looked up from germline, CDR1 is PRHDT and CDR2 is FYEKMQ (reference sequence).

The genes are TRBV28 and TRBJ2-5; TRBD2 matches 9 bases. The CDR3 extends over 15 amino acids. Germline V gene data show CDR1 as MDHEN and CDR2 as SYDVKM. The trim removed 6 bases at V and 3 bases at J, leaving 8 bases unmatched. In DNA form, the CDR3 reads TGTGCCAGCAGAAGACCGGGACTAGCAGAAGAGACCCAGTACTTC. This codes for CASRRPGLAEETQYF. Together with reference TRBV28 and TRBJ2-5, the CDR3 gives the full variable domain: DVKVTQSSRYLVKRTGEKVFLECVQDMDHENMFWYRQDPGLGLRLIYFSYDVKMKEKGDIPEGYSVSREKKERFSLILESASTNQTSMYLCASRRPGLAEETQYFGPGTRLLVL.

CDR3: CASMFLPGGAQHF. CDR3 DNA sequence: TGTGCCAGCATGTTTCTTCCAGGAGGAGCCCAGCATTTT. This chain joins TRBV2 and TRBJ1-5, with unresolved D. This CDR3 contains 13 residues. Germline lookup yields CDR1 SNHLY and CDR2 FYNNEI. The V gene lost 7 bases and the J gene lost 11 bases, with 18 bases spanning the gap. The full variable domain, completed using reference TRBV2 and TRBJ1-5, is EPEVTQTPSHQVTQMGQEVILRCVPISNHLYFYWYRQILGQKVEFLVSFYNNEISEKSEIFDDQFSVERPDGSNFTLKIRSTKLEDSAMYFCASMFLPGGAQHFGDGTRLSIL.

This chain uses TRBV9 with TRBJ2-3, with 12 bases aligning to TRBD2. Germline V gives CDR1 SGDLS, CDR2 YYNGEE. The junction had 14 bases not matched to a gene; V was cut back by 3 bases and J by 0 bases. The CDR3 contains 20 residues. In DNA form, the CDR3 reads TGTGCCAGCAGCGCCCGACTAGCGGGGGAGGGTAGAGGTAGCACAGATACGCAGTATTTT. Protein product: CASSARLAGEGRGSTDTQYF.